This is a list of T cell receptor beta chains from one sample in a study of T cells in Graves' hyperthyroidism and ophthalmopathy. TCRdb reprocessed the multiplex PCR reads via MiXCR and lists one record per CDR3 protein. The sample holds about 770,000 distinct CDR3 sequences; around 19% are singletons and the top ten take approximately 16%. The sample comprised blood. These receptors all come from a woman aged 45-60 years with Graves' hyperthyroidism that later progressed to Graves' ophthalmopathy. The CDR3 runs from the conserved cysteine through the conserved F or W. A D gene is named only where the DNA matches it firmly. Size tells how often a clone was seen (once, few, many) or the class of an expanded clone, and some rows leave it out.

clone size	V gene	J gene	D gene	CDR3 DNA	CDR3 protein
many	TRBV20-1	TRBJ1-1	.	TGCAGTGCTAGAGACGAGGCAGGTGACGTGCGCTCTGAAGCTTTCTTT	CSARDEAGDVRSEAFF
few	TRBV9	TRBJ2-5	TRBD2	TGTGCCAGCAGCCAAGTTGCCTGGACTAGCGAAGAAGAGACCCAGTACTTC	CASSQVAWTSEEETQYF
many	TRBV20-1	TRBJ2-5	TRBD1	TGCAGTGCCCTTCCCGGGACAGGGTTTTCAGAGACCCAGTACTTC	CSALPGTGFSETQYF
.	TRBV27	TRBJ2-3	TRBD2	TGTGCCAGCAGTTTATCGAGTAGCGGGGGGGCGGATACGCAGTATTTT	CASSLSSSGGADTQYF
.	TRBV29-1	TRBJ2-5	.	TGCAGCGTTGAAGGTGGGACCCAAGAGACCCAGTACTTC	CSVEGGTQETQYF
few	TRBV19	TRBJ2-2	.	TGTGCCAGTAGTATAGGAGGGGAGGCAGATCACACCGGGGAGCTGTTTTTT	CASSIGGEADHTGELFF
many	TRBV11-2	TRBJ1-2	.	TGTGCCAGCAGCTCCAATGGACGATATGGCTACACCTTC	CASSSNGRYGYTF
few	TRBV7-3	TRBJ1-5	.	TGTGCCAGCAGCTTAACCCTCGGACAGCCCCAGCATTTT	CASSLTLGQPQHF
.	TRBV20-1	TRBJ1-6	TRBD1	TGCAGTGCTAGCCCTGGGACAGGGCGCACCCTCCACTTT	CSASPGTGRTLHF
.	TRBV9	TRBJ2-7	.	TGTGCCAGCAGCGTGCAGCCTTCCTACGAGCAGTACTTC	CASSVQPSYEQYF
few	TRBV6-2/TRBV6-3	TRBJ2-1	TRBD2	TGTGCCAGCAACATAGCGGGGGGGCGGCATGAGCAGTTCTTC	CASNIAGGRHEQFF
many	TRBV20-1	TRBJ2-1	TRBD1	TGCAGTGCTCCTAGACAGGGGCCCAATGAGCAGTTCTTC	CSAPRQGPNEQFF
few	TRBV30	TRBJ2-7	TRBD1	TGTGCCTGGAGTATAGGGGGCCCCTACGAGCAGTACTTC	CAWSIGGPYEQYF
few	TRBV6-1	TRBJ1-4	.	TGTGCCAGCAGTGAAAGAGGGGAACGGGAAAAACTGTTTTTT	CASSERGEREKLFF